This TCR beta chain was identified in a study of cytomegalovirus exposure and HLA in healthy donors. Study-level points and caveats: Most TCRs appeared rarely, but some public TCRs recurred in many donors. Within an earlier analysis, most TCR beta V segments proved productive either about 90% or about 30% of the time.

The PCR had 60 Vbeta and 13 Jbeta primers. Only in-frame clones appear in the TCRdb table, and some are missing; sequencing was by immunoSEQ multiplex PCR. Of under 300,000 clones listed, about 86% were seen once; the top ten hold 8%. Germline V gene lookup returns CDR1 KGHSH and CDR2 LQKENI. The CDR3 length is 13 residues. V dropped 4 bases and J dropped 2 bases, with 9 bases sitting between them. In regard to this clone: What it recognizes is unknown.

This clonotype originated in a woman aged 55-70 years in good health and CMV-seropositive. The sample was PBMCs. The J gene is TRBJ2-7, the V gene TRBV18, with D unclear. CDR3 nucleotide sequence: TGTGCCAGCTCACTAGCCGCCACCTACGAGCAGTACTTC. The encoded protein is CASSLAATYEQYF.